This TCR beta chain is drawn from a study of identical twins. TCRdb ran MiXCR on the 5' RACE reads and lists one entry per CDR3 protein. Of about 660,000 distinct CDR3 sequences in the sample, roughly 8% are singletons; the top ten hold 0.75% to 1%. This clonotype has only a few counts. Another study also made use of these data, one on yellow fever vaccine responses in identical twins.

The sequence was collected from a woman under 30 in good health. Input material: PBMCs.

The CDR3 region has the DNA TGTGCCAGCTCACCACCGGTGCGGGCTCCCTACGAGCAGTACTTC. This translates into CASSPPVRAPYEQYF. V is TRBV18 and J is TRBJ2-7; a weak D match, TRBD2 (5 bases). In germline, CDR1 is KGHSH, CDR2 LQKENI. This CDR3 region has 15 residues. V was pared by 0 bases and J by 2 bases, with 11 bases between.